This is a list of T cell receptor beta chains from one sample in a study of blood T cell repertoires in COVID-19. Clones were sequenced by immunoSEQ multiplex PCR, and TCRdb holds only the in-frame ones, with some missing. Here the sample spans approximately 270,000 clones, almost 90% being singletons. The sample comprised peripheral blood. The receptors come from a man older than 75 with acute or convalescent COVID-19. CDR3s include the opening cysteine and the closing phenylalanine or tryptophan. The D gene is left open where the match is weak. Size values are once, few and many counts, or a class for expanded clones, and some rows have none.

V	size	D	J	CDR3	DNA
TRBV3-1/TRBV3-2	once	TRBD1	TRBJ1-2	CASSQLPQGYGYTF	TGTGCCAGCAGCCAACTCCCACAGGGGTATGGCTACACCTTC
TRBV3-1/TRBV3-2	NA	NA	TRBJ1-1	CATRMTGGTEAFF	TGTGCCACCCGAATGACAGGAGGCACTGAAGCTTTCTTT
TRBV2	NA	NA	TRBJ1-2	CASRSEQSYGYTF	TGTGCCAGCCGGTCGGAACAGAGCTATGGCTACACCTTC
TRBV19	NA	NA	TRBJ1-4	CASSTAAEKLFF	TGTGCCAGTAGTACAGCGGCTGAAAAACTGTTTTTT
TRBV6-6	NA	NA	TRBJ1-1	CASGSQTGQVAFF	TGTGCCAGCGGCTCCCAAACAGGGCAGGTGGCTTTCTTT
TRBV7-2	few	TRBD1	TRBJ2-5	CASSLVRGRLPQETQYF	TGTGCCAGCAGCTTAGTGAGGGGGCGCTTACCACAAGAGACCCAGTACTTC
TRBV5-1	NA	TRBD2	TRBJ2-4	CASSRNLAGEQAKNIQYF	TGCGCCAGCAGCAGGAACTTAGCGGGAGAACAAGCCAAAAACATTCAGTACTTC
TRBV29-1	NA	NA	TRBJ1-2	CSVVSRGKDYGYTF	TGCAGCGTCGTGTCAAGGGGCAAGGACTATGGCTACACCTTC
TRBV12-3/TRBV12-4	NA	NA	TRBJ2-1	CASSVLENEQFF	TGTGCCAGCAGCGTACTAGAGAATGAGCAGTTCTTC
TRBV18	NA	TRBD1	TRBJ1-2	CASSPKQGADGYTF	TGTGCCAGCTCGCCCAAACAGGGGGCGGATGGCTACACCTTC
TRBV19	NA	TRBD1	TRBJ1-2	CASSIEGQAYYGYTF	TGTGCCAGTAGTATAGAAGGACAGGCCTACTATGGCTACACCTTC